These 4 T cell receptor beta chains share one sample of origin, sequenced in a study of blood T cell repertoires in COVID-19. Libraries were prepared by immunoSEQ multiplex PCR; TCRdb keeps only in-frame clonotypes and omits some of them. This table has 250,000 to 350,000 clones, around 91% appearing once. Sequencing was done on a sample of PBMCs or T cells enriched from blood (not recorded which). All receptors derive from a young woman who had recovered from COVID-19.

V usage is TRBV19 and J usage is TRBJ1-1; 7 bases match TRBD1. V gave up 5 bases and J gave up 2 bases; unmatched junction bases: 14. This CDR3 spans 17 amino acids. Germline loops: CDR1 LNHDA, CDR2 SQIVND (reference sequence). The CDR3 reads CASSAGVGTAPNTEAFF. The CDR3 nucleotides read TGTGCCAGTAGTGCGGGCGTCGGGACAGCACCAAACACTGAAGCTTTCTTT.

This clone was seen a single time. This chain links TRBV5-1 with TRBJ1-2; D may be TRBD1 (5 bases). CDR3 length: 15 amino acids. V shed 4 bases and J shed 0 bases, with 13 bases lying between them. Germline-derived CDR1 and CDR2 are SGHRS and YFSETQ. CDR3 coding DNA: TGCGCCAGCAGCCTGCACTTACAGGCTAACTATGGCTACACCTTC. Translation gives CASSLHLQANYGYTF.

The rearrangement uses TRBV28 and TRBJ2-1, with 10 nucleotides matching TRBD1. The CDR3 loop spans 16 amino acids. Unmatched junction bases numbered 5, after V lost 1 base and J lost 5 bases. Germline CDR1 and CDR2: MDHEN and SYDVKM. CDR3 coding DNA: TGTGCCAGCAGTTTATTCGGGACAGGGGATGACAATGAGCAGTTCTTC. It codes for CASSLFGTGDDNEQFF.

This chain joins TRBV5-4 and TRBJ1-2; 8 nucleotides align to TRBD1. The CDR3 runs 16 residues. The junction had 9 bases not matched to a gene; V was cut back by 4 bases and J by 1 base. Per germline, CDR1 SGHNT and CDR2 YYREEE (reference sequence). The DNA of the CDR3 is TGTGCCAGCAGCCCCGGGACAGGAGCAAGTAACTATGGCTACACCTTC. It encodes CASSPGTGASNYGYTF.